The 17 T cell receptor beta chains given below trace back to one sample, sequenced in a study of shared clonotypes between healthy human individuals (dated by TCRdb to the early 2020s). Receptors were amplified or captured by the immunoSEQ multiplex PCR assay. This immuneACCESS table, as held by TCRdb, lists in-frame sequences with V and J called but not all clones. Of the missing ones, under half trace to an unresolved V gene in checked studies; the others have no known cause. The sample table records approximately 2.5 million clones; about 92% of these occur just once. The ten largest clones add up to 0.14% of the sample. Material for sequencing was naive CD4+ T cells sorted from blood. The meaning of the sample's cell subset or site label: CD45RA+ positively selected. These receptors were collected from a man aged 18 to 35 in good health.

The chain joins TRBV6-1 to TRBJ2-7, with TRBD1 identical over 11 bases. The germline V gene has CDR1 MNHNS and CDR2 SASEGT. CDR3 length: 14 residues. V shed 6 bases, J shed 5 bases, and the junction held 6 bases outside the gene matches. CDR3 protein: CASSRDRGRNEQYF. In DNA, the CDR3 is TGTGCCAGCAGCCGGGACAGGGGGAGGAACGAGCAGTACTTC.

In DNA, the CDR3 is TGTGCCAGCAGCCGTACGGGACAGGGGGCCGAGCAGTACTTC. Translating it yields CASSRTGQGAEQYF. The chain is built from TRBV5-6 and TRBJ2-7; TRBD1 agrees at 12 bases. CDR3 length equals 14 residues. CDR1 is SGHDT and CDR2 is YYEEEE in the germline V gene. The V and J ends lost 4 bases and 6 bases, in that order; junction bases with no gene match: 5.

The chain is built from TRBV10-2 and TRBJ2-5; 9 bases map to TRBD2. CDR1 is WSHSY and CDR2 is SAAADI in the germline V gene. The CDR3 is 14 amino acids. Written as DNA, the CDR3 is TGCGCTGCAAGGAGCGGGGGGTACCAAGAGACCCAGTACTTC. Amino acids: CAARSGGYQETQYF.

The chain carries TRBV7-9 and TRBJ2-5, with D hard to call. Trimming pared 1 base from V and 2 bases from J, leaving 11 bases between. The germline gives CDR1 SEHNR, CDR2 FQNEAQ (reference sequence). The CDR3 is 15 amino acids. The CDR3, as DNA: TGTGCCAGCAGCTTAGTCTTGGCGACTCAAGAGACCCAGTACTTC. It specifies CASSLVLATQETQYF.

J is TRBJ2-3 and V is TRBV7-2; maybe TRBD1 (6 bases). V was pared by 3 bases and J by 6 bases, with 13 bases between. Per the germline V gene, CDR1 is SGHTA and CDR2 is FQGNSA. This CDR3 region has 14 residues. CDR3 DNA sequence: TGTGCCAGCAGCTTCGGACAGCGAGGGGATACGCAGTATTTT. It translates to CASSFGQRGDTQYF.

This rearrangement joins TRBV6-5 to TRBJ2-2; D gene unclear. This CDR3 region has 15 residues. Trimming left V 7 bases short and J 2 bases short, with 14 bases between. Germline V CDR1 and CDR2: MNHEY, SVGAGI. CDR3 region: CASTRALPNTGELFF. CDR3 DNA: TGTGCCAGCACCCGAGCCTTACCTAACACCGGGGAGCTGTTTTTT.

The chain employs TRBV5-1 and TRBJ2-3; D possibly uses TRBD1 or TRBD2 (5 bases each). Germline CDR1 and CDR2: SGHRS and YFSETQ. The V end was cut by 4 bases, the J end by 3 bases, with 18 bases between. The CDR3 totals 16 residues. Written as DNA, the CDR3 is TGCGCCAGCAGCCCGGGGACCGGATTTGGGACAGATACGCAGTATTTT. Translating it yields CASSPGTGFGTDTQYF. The full variable domain, completed using reference TRBV5-1 and TRBJ2-3, is KAGVTQTPRYLIKTRGQQVTLSCSPISGHRSVSWYQQTPGQGLQFLFEYFSETQRNKGNFPGRFSGRQFSNSRSEMNVSTLELGDSALYLCASSPGTGFGTDTQYFGPGTRLTVL.

The count of this clone is one. The chain joins TRBV5-4 to TRBJ2-3; D is possibly TRBD1 (5 bases). The germline V gene has CDR1 SGHNT and CDR2 YYREEE (reference sequence). CDR3 length: 16 residues. Trimming shortened V by 0 bases and J by 0 bases, and 11 bases separated the two germline ends. The CDR3 reads CASSLVTGVSTDTQYF. CDR3 nucleotide sequence: TGTGCCAGCAGCTTGGTCACAGGAGTTAGCACAGATACGCAGTATTTT.

DNA for the CDR3: TGTGCCAGTAGTATATCTGCCAGGCGAGGTCCCGGGGAGCTGTTTTTT. It specifies CASSISARRGPGELFF. This sequence joins TRBV19 and TRBJ2-2; D uncertain. V was clipped by 2 bases and J by 6 bases, with 16 bases between them. The CDR3 extends over 16 amino acids. The germline V gene has CDR1 LNHDA and CDR2 SQIVND (reference sequence).

This sequence joins TRBV7-9 and TRBJ2-7; D is unclear. The CDR3 has 18 amino acids. The V end was cut by 1 base, the J end by 0 bases, with 19 bases between. Germline assignment: CDR1 SEHNR and CDR2 FQNEAQ (reference sequence). The CDR3 sequence is CASSLGPAKQESSYEQYF. The CDR3 DNA reads as TGTGCCAGCAGCTTAGGACCCGCAAAGCAGGAAAGCTCCTACGAGCAGTACTTC.

In regard to this clone: The same CDR3 arises from other DNA sequences in this sample as well. V gene TRBV18 combines with J gene TRBJ2-1, with TRBD2 matching over 9 bases. The V gene's germline CDR1 is KGHSH and CDR2 LQKENI. V was pared by 3 bases and J by 4 bases, with 4 bases of the junction left unmatched. The length of the CDR3 is 15 residues. The CDR3 bases are TGTGCCAGCTCACCCTTGGCGGGGGGGTACAATGAGCAGTTCTTC. Its protein product is CASSPLAGGYNEQFF.

The chain joins TRBV2 to TRBJ1-2; TRBD1 agrees at 8 bases. Germline lookup yields CDR1 SNHLY and CDR2 FYNNEI. There are 14 residues in the CDR3. Losses at the gene ends were 6 bases for V and 5 bases for J; bases not matched to a gene: 8. The CDR3 nucleotides read TGTGCCAGCAGCGCTTATGGACAGGGATATGGCTACACCTTC. Its translation is CASSAYGQGYGYTF.

CDR3 nucleotide sequence: TGTGCCAGCAGTCCGCCGGGACAGGGTGCAACTAATGAAAAACTGTTTTTT. Translation: CASSPPGQGATNEKLFF. The chain employs TRBV5-4 and TRBJ1-4, with TRBD1 matching over 9 bases. Unmatched junction bases numbered 8, after V lost 5 bases and J lost 0 bases. The CDR3 runs to 17 residues. Germline V gene data show CDR1 as SGHNT and CDR2 as YYREEE (reference sequence).

V and J are TRBV25-1 and TRBJ1-3; D remains ambiguous. Germline V lookup: CDR1 MGHDK, CDR2 SYGVNS. V lost 2 bases to trimming and J lost 1 base, with 9 bases between them. This CDR3 spans 15 amino acids. CDR3: CASSETGVSGNTIYF. For the CDR3, the DNA is TGTGCCAGCAGTGAAACGGGAGTTTCTGGAAACACCATATATTTT.

V is TRBV7-9 and J is TRBJ2-3; D unclear. Per the germline V gene, CDR1 is SEHNR and CDR2 is FQNEAQ (reference sequence). V gave up 3 bases and J gave up 11 bases, with 12 bases separating them. This CDR3 comprises 12 residues. The DNA of the CDR3 is TGTGCCAGCAGCTTCAGGAGACTTGTGCAGTATTTT. Its protein product is CASSFRRLVQYF.

This clone was detected once. This chain links TRBV11-2 with TRBJ1-5; D call uncertain. Germline V CDR1 and CDR2: SGHAT, FQNNGV. V lost 0 bases and J lost 7, with 13 bases in between. The CDR3 contains 15 residues. The DNA for the CDR3 is TGTGCCAGCAGCTTAGATTCCGGGGAGGGACAGCCCCAGCATTTT. Residues: CASSLDSGEGQPQHF.

This chain connects TRBV2 to TRBJ2-7; D possibly matches TRBD1 or TRBD2 (6 bases each). The CDR3 has 18 amino acids. Germline CDR1 and CDR2: SNHLY and FYNNEI. V lost 1 base and J lost 3, with 22 bases in between. CDR3 DNA: TGTGCCAGCAGTGAAGTCGGAGGGGGTGCTTTGGGATACTACGAGCAGTACTTC. It translates to CASSEVGGGALGYYEQYF.